This is a list of T cell receptor beta chains from one sample in a study of cytomegalovirus exposure and HLA in healthy donors. Libraries were prepared by immunoSEQ multiplex PCR; TCRdb keeps only in-frame clonotypes and omits some of them. The sample carries about 140,000 clones, roughly 62% recorded once. Material for sequencing was PBMCs. The receptors here all came from a male donor in good health and CMV-seronegative. The CDR3 runs from the conserved cysteine through the conserved F or W. D genes are given only for firm matches. The size entry is marked missing in some rows and otherwise reads once, few, many or a size class.

J | size | V | D | CDR3 | DNA
TRBJ1-1 | once | TRBV4-2 | TRBD1 | CASSQGQGASTEAFF | TGTGCCAGCAGCCAAGGGCAGGGGGCGTCGACTGAAGCTTTCTTT
TRBJ2-7 | . | TRBV7-8 | TRBD1 | CASSPQGIGQYF | TGTGCCAGCAGCCCACAGGGGATTGGGCAGTACTTC
TRBJ2-2 | few | TRBV7-2 | TRBD1 | CASSSPGQGNTGELFF | TGTGCCAGCAGCTCCCCGGGACAGGGGAACACCGGGGAGCTGTTTTTT
TRBJ1-6 | . | TRBV9 | . | CASSVDQGTKNSPLHF | TGTGCCAGCAGCGTAGATCAGGGCACCAAAAATTCACCCCTCCACTTT
TRBJ2-7 | few | TRBV6-5 | . | CASSYGAGVGEQYF | TGTGCCAGCAGTTACGGTGCAGGGGTCGGTGAGCAGTACTTC
TRBJ1-4 | . | TRBV29-1 | . | CSVGLGGTNEKLFF | TGCAGCGTAGGTCTCGGGGGTACTAATGAAAAACTGTTTTTT
TRBJ2-5 | . | TRBV7-9 | . | CASSLLRAGGETQYF | TGTGCCAGCAGCTTACTCCGGGCAGGAGGGGAGACCCAGTACTTC
TRBJ2-3 | . | TRBV18 | . | CASSLTPPDTQYF | TGTGCCAGCTCACTGACACCACCAGATACGCAGTATTTT
TRBJ2-7 | . | TRBV27 | TRBD1 | CASSPFPSGTDRDEQYF | TGTGCCAGCAGTCCCTTTCCGTCCGGGACCGACAGGGACGAGCAGTACTTC
TRBJ1-2 | . | TRBV29-1 | . | CSVQDGEWDYGYTF | TGCAGCGTTCAGGACGGGGAGTGGGACTATGGCTACACCTTC
TRBJ2-7 | . | TRBV5-5 | TRBD1 | CASSSGTGSYEQYF | TGTGCCAGCAGCTCCGGGACAGGCTCCTACGAGCAGTACTTC
TRBJ1-4 | few | TRBV7-8 | TRBD1 | CASSLVQGREKLFF | TGTGCCAGCAGCTTAGTACAGGGGAGGGAAAAACTGTTTTTT
TRBJ2-1 | . | TRBV7-2 | TRBD2 | CASSYWTSGGTEQFF | TGTGCCAGCAGCTATTGGACTAGCGGGGGTACTGAGCAGTTCTTC
TRBJ2-7 | . | TRBV5-4 | . | CASSLAGVSYEQYF | TGTGCCAGCAGCTTGGCGGGGGTGAGTTACGAGCAGTACTTC
TRBJ2-7 | few | TRBV6-1 | . | CASSEGLGGYEQYF | TGTGCCAGCAGTGAAGGTCTAGGCGGCTACGAGCAGTACTTC
TRBJ2-1 | once | TRBV7-3 | . | CASSLNLRGTYNEQFF | TGTGCCAGCAGCTTAAACTTGCGGGGAACCTACAATGAGCAGTTCTTC
TRBJ1-1 | few | TRBV7-9 | . | CASSFPGTEAFF | TGTGCCAGCAGCTTCCCGGGCACTGAAGCTTTCTTT
TRBJ2-7 | few | TRBV18 | TRBD1 | CASSPGQRYEQYF | TGTGCCAGCTCACCGGGACAGCGGTACGAGCAGTACTTC
TRBJ1-5 | . | TRBV28 | TRBD1 | CASSWGQGSGQPQHF | TGTGCCAGCAGTTGGGGACAGGGTTCGGGTCAGCCCCAGCATTTT
TRBJ1-6 | . | TRBV9 | . | CASSVDLASVSPLHF | TGTGCCAGCAGCGTAGACCTGGCAAGCGTTTCACCCCTCCACTTT
TRBJ2-7 | . | TRBV19 | . | CASSIVGSSYEQYF | TGTGCCAGTAGTATAGTGGGCAGCTCCTACGAGCAGTACTTC
TRBJ2-1 | few | TRBV30 | TRBD2 | CAWERGGRNEQFF | TGTGCCTGGGAGCGGGGGGGCAGGAATGAGCAGTTCTTC
TRBJ2-7 | . | TRBV28 | TRBD1 | CASSPTGGDRYEQYF | TGTGCCAGCAGTCCCACAGGGGGCGATCGGTACGAGCAGTACTTC
TRBJ2-7 | few | TRBV6-1 | . | CASSPLDTRYEQYF | TGTGCCAGCAGTCCCTTGGACACCAGGTACGAGCAGTACTTC
TRBJ2-1 | . | TRBV7-2 | TRBD1 | CASSPLSGQGYYNEQFF | TGTGCCAGCAGCCCCCTTTCCGGACAGGGGTACTACAATGAGCAGTTCTTC
TRBJ1-4 | . | TRBV5-6 | . | CASSLDGGGDYEKLFF | TGTGCCAGCAGCTTGGACGGTGGGGGGGATTATGAAAAACTGTTTTTT
TRBJ1-1 | . | TRBV29-1 | . | CSVDQAANTEAFF | TGCAGCGTTGACCAAGCTGCTAACACTGAAGCTTTCTTT
TRBJ1-1 | . | TRBV7-2 | . | CASSLNGGENTEAFF | TGTGCCAGCAGCTTAAATGGAGGGGAGAACACTGAAGCTTTCTTT
TRBJ2-3 | once | TRBV5-4 | TRBD2 | CASSFRVSGGSTDTQYF | TGTGCCAGCAGCTTCCGGGTCAGCGGGGGGAGCACAGATACGCAGTATTTT
TRBJ1-1 | . | TRBV6-6 | . | CASRGDREAFF | TGTGCCAGCAGAGGGGATCGGGAAGCTTTCTTT
TRBJ1-2 | . | TRBV18 | . | CASSPRDLNYGYTF | TGTGCCAGCTCACCGAGGGATCTGAACTATGGCTACACCTTC
TRBJ2-4 | few | TRBV7-9 | TRBD2 | CASSLASGVENIQYF | TGTGCCAGCAGCTTAGCTAGCGGGGTGGAAAACATTCAGTACTTC
TRBJ2-2 | once | TRBV27 | TRBD1 | CASQGAWDTGELFF | TGTGCCAGTCAGGGGGCGTGGGACACCGGGGAGCTGTTTTTT
TRBJ2-3 | . | TRBV2 | . | CASTGYVTGTQYF | TGTGCCAGCACTGGATACGTCACAGGTACGCAGTATTTT
TRBJ2-6 | few | TRBV5-1 | TRBD1 | CASSLAPGQGALGANVLTF | TGCGCCAGCAGCTTGGCACCGGGACAGGGGGCTTTGGGGGCCAACGTCCTGACTTTC
TRBJ2-1 | few | TRBV11-2 | TRBD2 | CASSLDTSGGVPHGNEQFF | TGTGCCAGCAGCTTAGATACTAGCGGGGGGGTCCCACATGGCAATGAGCAGTTCTTC
TRBJ1-2 | few | TRBV4-3 | . | CASSQSLAEYGYTF | TGCGCCAGCAGCCAAAGTCTTGCAGAATATGGCTACACCTTC
TRBJ2-5 | . | TRBV5-1 | TRBD1 | CASSLAGTGGQETQYF | TGCGCCAGCAGCTTGGCCGGGACAGGGGGTCAAGAGACCCAGTACTTC
TRBJ1-1 | . | TRBV11-2 | TRBD1 | CASSKGQLGVNTEAFF | TGTGCCAGCAGCAAGGGACAGTTAGGGGTGAACACTGAAGCTTTCTTT
TRBJ1-1 | . | TRBV6-5 | . | CASHRSSTEAFF | TGTGCCAGCCACAGGTCAAGCACTGAAGCTTTCTTT
TRBJ1-1 | few | TRBV4-3 | . | CASSVWRGNTDTEAFF | TGCGCCAGCAGCGTTTGGCGGGGTAATACGGACACTGAAGCTTTCTTT
TRBJ2-7 | few | TRBV7-2 | TRBD1 | CASTRVKGANEQYF | TGTGCCAGCACCCGTGTAAAGGGGGCTAACGAGCAGTACTTC
TRBJ2-7 | . | TRBV7-2 | . | CASSRTGDYEQYF | TGTGCCAGCAGCAGGACCGGGGACTACGAGCAGTACTTC
TRBJ2-4 | . | TRBV5-1 | . | CASSNSIQGNIQYF | TGCGCCAGCAGCAACTCCATACAGGGAAACATTCAGTACTTC
TRBJ2-2 | . | TRBV6-5 | TRBD1 | CASSPGGQGAGELFF | TGTGCCAGCAGCCCAGGGGGCCAGGGAGCCGGGGAGCTGTTTTTT
TRBJ2-3 | . | TRBV30 | TRBD2 | CASQRTSGADTQYF | TGTGCCTCTCAGAGGACTAGCGGGGCAGATACGCAGTATTTT
TRBJ1-1 | . | TRBV29-1 | . | CSVGASTEAFF | TGCAGCGTTGGGGCAAGCACTGAAGCTTTCTTT
TRBJ2-3 | . | TRBV5-1 | . | CASSLALDTQYF | TGCGCCAGCAGCTTGGCCTTAGATACGCAGTATTTT